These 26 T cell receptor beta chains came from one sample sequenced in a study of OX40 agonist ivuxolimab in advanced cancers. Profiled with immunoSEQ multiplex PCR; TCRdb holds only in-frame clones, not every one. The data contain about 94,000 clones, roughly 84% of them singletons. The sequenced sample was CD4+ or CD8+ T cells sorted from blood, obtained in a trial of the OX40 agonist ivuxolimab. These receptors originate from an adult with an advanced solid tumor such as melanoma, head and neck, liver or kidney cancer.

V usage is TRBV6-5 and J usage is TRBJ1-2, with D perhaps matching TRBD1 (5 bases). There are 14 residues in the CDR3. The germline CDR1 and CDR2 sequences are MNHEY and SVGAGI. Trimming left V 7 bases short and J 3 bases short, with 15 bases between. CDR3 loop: CASTRRGSDYGYTF. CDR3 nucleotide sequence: TGTGCCAGCACCAGGAGGGGATCGGACTATGGCTACACCTTC.

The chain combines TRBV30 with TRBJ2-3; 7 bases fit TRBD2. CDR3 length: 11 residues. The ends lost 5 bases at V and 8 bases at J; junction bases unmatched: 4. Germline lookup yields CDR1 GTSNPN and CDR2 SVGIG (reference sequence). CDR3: CAWAGGGTQYF. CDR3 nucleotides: TGTGCCTGGGCCGGCGGGGGTACGCAGTATTTT.

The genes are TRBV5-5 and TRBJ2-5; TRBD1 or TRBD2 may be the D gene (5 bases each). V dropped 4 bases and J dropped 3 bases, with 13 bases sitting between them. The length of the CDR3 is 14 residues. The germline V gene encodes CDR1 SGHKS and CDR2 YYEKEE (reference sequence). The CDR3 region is CASSQPGPKETQYF. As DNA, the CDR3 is TGTGCCAGCAGCCAACCGGGACCTAAAGAGACCCAGTACTTC.

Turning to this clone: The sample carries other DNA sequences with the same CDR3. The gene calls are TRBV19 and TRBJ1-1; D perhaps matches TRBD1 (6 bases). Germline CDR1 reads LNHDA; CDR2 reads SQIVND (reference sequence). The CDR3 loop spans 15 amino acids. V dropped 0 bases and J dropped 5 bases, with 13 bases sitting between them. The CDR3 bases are TGTGCCAGTAGTATAGACCCCCAAGGGGGGACTGAAGCTTTCTTT. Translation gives CASSIDPQGGTEAFF.

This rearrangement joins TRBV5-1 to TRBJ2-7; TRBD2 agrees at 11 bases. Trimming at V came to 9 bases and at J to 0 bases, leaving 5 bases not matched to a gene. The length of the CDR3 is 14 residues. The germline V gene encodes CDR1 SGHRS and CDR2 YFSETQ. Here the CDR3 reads CATRLAGSSYEQYF. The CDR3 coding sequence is TGCGCCACCAGACTAGCGGGGAGCTCCTACGAGCAGTACTTC.

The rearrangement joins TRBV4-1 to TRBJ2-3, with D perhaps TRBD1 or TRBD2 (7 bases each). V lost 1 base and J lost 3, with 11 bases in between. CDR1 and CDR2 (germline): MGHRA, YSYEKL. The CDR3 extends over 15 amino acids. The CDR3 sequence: CASSQGQGGTDTQYF. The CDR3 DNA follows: TGCGCCAGCAGCCAAGGACAGGGAGGGACAGATACGCAGTATTTT.

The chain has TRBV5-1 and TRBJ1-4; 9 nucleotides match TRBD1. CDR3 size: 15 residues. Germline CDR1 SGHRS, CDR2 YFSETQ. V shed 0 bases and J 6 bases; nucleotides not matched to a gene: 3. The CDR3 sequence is CASSLGDRDHEKLFF. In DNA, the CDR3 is TGCGCCAGCAGCTTGGGGGACAGGGATCATGAAAAACTGTTTTTT.

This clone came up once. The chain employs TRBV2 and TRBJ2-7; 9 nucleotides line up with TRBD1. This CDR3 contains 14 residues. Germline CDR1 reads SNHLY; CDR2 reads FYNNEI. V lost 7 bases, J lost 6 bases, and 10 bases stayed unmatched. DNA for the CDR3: TGTGCCAGCATAGCCCAACAGGGGGCAGGCGAGCAGTACTTC. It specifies CASIAQQGAGEQYF.

The CDR3 coding sequence is TGTGCCACCAGCAGAGATATTCAACCTAATGAAAAACTGTTTTTT. This translates into CATSRDIQPNEKLFF. V gene TRBV15 combines with J gene TRBJ1-4; D is uncertain. The CDR3 has 15 amino acids. V was trimmed by 0 bases and J by 3 bases, leaving 8 bases between them. Germline CDR1 reads LNHNV; CDR2 reads YYDKDF (reference sequence).

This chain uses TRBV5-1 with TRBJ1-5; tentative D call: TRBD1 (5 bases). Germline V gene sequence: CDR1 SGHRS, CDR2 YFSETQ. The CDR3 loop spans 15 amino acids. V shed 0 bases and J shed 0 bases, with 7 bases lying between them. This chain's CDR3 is CASSLEGTSNQPQHF. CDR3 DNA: TGCGCCAGCAGCTTGGAAGGGACTAGCAATCAGCCCCAGCATTTT.

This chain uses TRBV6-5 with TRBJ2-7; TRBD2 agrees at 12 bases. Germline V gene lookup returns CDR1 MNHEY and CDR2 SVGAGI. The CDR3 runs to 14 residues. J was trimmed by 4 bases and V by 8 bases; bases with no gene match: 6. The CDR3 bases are TGTGCCAGCTACGCTAGCGGGGGGGGATACGAGCAGTACTTC. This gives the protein CASYASGGGYEQYF.

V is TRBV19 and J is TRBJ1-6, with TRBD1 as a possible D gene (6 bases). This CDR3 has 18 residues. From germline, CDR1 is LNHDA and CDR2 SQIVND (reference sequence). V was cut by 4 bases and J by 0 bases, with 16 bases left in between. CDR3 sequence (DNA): TGTGCCAGTAGTAGCCCCCTGGGGGCGAGCTCCTATAATTCACCCCTCCACTTT. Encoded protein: CASSSPLGASSYNSPLHF.

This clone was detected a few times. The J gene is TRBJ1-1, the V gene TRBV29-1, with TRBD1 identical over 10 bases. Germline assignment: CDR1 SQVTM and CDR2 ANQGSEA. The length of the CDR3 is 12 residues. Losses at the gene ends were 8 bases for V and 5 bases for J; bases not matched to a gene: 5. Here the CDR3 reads CSLRTGGTEAFF. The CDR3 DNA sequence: TGCAGCCTGCGGACAGGGGGGACTGAAGCTTTCTTT.

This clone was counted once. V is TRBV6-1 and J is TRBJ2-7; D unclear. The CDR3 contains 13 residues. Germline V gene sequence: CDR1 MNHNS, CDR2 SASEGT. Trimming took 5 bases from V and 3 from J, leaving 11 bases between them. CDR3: CASSHPYGYEQYF. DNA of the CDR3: TGTGCCAGCAGTCACCCGTACGGCTACGAGCAGTACTTC.

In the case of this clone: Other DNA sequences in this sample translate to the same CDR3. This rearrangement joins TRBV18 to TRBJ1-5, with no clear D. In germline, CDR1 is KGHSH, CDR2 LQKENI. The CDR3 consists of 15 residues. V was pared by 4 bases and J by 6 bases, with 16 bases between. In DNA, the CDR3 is TGTGCCAGCTCACTACTGGGAGAGAGAGGTCAGCCCCAGCATTTT. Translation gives CASSLLGERGQPQHF.

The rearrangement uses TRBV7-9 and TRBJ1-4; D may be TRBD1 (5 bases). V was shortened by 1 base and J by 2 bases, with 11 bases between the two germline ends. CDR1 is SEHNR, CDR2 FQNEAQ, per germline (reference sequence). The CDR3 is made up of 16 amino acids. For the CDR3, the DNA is TGTGCCAGCAGCTTAGAGGGGATGTCGACTAATGAAAAACTGTTTTTT. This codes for CASSLEGMSTNEKLFF.

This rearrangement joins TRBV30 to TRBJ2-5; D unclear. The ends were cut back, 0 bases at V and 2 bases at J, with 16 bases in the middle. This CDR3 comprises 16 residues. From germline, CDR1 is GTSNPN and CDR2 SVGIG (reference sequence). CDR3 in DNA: TGTGCCTGGAGTGTAGGTTCGGCCCGTGGACAAGAGACCCAGTACTTC. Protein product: CAWSVGSARGQETQYF.

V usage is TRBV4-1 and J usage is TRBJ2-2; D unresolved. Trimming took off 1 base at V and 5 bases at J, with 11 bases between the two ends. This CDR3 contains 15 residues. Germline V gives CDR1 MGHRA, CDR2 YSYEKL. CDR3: CASSQVGGQTGELFF. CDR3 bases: TGCGCCAGCAGCCAAGTTGGCGGTCAGACCGGGGAGCTGTTTTTT.

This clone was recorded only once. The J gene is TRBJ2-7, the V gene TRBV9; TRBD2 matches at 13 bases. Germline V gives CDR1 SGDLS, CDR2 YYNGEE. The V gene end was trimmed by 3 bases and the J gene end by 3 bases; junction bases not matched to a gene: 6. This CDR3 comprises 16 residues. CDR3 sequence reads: CASSGGGTSGVYEQYF. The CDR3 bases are TGTGCCAGCAGCGGAGGCGGGACTAGCGGGGTCTACGAGCAGTACTTC.

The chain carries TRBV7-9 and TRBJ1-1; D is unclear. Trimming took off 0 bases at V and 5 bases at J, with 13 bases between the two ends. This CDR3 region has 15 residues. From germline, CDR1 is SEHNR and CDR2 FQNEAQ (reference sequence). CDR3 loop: CASSLAARVETEAFF. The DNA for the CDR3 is TGTGCCAGCAGCTTAGCGGCCAGAGTAGAGACTGAAGCTTTCTTT.

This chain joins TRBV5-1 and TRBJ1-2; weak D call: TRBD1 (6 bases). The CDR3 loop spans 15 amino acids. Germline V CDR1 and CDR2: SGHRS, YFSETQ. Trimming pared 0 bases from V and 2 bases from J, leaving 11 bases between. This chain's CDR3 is CASSLVGGNNYGYTF. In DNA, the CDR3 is TGCGCCAGCAGCTTGGTAGGGGGTAACAACTATGGCTACACCTTC.

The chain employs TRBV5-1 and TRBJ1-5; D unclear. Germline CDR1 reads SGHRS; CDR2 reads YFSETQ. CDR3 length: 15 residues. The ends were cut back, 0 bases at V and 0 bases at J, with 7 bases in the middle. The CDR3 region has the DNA TGCGCCAGCAGCTTGGACGGGGATAGCAATCAGCCCCAGCATTTT. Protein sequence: CASSLDGDSNQPQHF.

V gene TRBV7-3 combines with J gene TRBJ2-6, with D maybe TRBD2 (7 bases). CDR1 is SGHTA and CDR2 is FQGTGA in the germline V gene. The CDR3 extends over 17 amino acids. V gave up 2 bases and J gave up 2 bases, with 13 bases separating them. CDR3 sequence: CASSLLMGGPGANVLTF. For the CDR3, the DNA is TGTGCCAGCAGCTTATTAATGGGGGGGCCTGGGGCCAACGTCCTGACTTTC.

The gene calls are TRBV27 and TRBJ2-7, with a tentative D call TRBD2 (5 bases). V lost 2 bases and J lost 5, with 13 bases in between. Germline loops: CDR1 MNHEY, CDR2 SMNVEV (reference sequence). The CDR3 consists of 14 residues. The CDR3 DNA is TGTGCCAGCAGTTTAAAAGGACTCGGGAACGAGCAGTACTTC. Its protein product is CASSLKGLGNEQYF.

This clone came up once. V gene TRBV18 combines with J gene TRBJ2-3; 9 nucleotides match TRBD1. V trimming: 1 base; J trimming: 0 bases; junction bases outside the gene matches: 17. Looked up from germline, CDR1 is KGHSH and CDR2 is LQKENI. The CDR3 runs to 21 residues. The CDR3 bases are TGTGCCAGCTCACCACGTAGGATACCCGGGACAGGGTTTTCTAGCACAGATACGCAGTATTTT. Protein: CASSPRRIPGTGFSSTDTQYF.

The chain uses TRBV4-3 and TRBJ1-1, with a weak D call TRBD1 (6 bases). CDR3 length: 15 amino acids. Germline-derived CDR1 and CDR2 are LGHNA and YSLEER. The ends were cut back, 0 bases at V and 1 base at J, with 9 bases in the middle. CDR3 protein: CASSQETGRNTEAFF. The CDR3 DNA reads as TGCGCCAGCAGCCAAGAGACAGGAAGGAACACTGAAGCTTTCTTT.